One sample yielded the 31 T cell receptor beta chains listed below, sequenced in a study of cytomegalovirus exposure and HLA in healthy donors. The primer mix had 60 Vbeta and 13 Jbeta primers. TCRdb's copy holds only in-frame clones and misses some; the assay was immunoSEQ multiplex PCR. The sample carries roughly 110,000 clones, 73% recorded once. Sequencing was done on a sample of PBMCs. The origin of the receptors is a man younger than 45 in good health and CMV-seronegative.

This clone has more than one count but fewer than ten. The sample contains more than one DNA sequence encoding this CDR3. This rearrangement joins TRBV28 to TRBJ1-5, with TRBD1 matching 9 bases. CDR3 length equals 15 residues. The ends lost 2 bases at V and 7 bases at J; junction bases unmatched: 6. Looked up from germline, CDR1 is MDHEN and CDR2 is SYDVKM. The CDR3 region is CASSLGQGFRQPQHF. As DNA, the CDR3 is TGTGCCAGCAGTTTAGGACAGGGGTTCCGGCAGCCCCAGCATTTT.

This clone has a single count. In DNA, the CDR3 is TGCGCCAGCAGCCCCCGGTGGGAGACAAGCTATGGCTACACCTTC. It translates to CASSPRWETSYGYTF. This chain joins TRBV5-1 and TRBJ1-2; the D is unclear. V was cut by 4 bases and J by 4 bases, with 17 bases left in between. Germline CDR1 is SGHRS and CDR2 is YFSETQ. The CDR3 totals 15 residues.

The chain carries TRBV11-2 and TRBJ2-7, with unresolved D. The V gene's germline CDR1 is SGHAT and CDR2 FQNNGV. CDR3 length equals 13 residues. Trimming left V 1 base short and J 3 bases short, with 7 bases between. CDR3 protein: CASSLVANYEQYF. The CDR3 DNA follows: TGTGCCAGCAGCTTAGTGGCCAACTACGAGCAGTACTTC.

This chain connects TRBV5-1 to TRBJ1-1; D gene uncertain. The CDR3 loop spans 14 amino acids. Germline V gene data show CDR1 as SGHRS and CDR2 as YFSETQ. With 3 bases removed from V and 3 bases from J, the gap between germline ends came to 12 bases. In nucleotides, the CDR3 is TGCGCCAGCAGCTGGGGAGGAGGTGACACTGAAGCTTTCTTT. Its translation: CASSWGGGDTEAFF.

The chain employs TRBV5-1 and TRBJ2-1; TRBD2 agrees at 10 bases. Germline V gene sequence: CDR1 SGHRS, CDR2 YFSETQ. Losses at the gene ends were 0 bases for V and 4 bases for J; bases not matched to a gene: 4. The CDR3 covers 16 residues. The CDR3 region is CASSLEGTSAYNEQFF. The CDR3 nucleotides read TGCGCCAGCAGCTTGGAAGGGACTAGCGCGTACAATGAGCAGTTCTTC.

The chain recombines TRBV19 with TRBJ2-1; 7 positions match TRBD2. Unmatched junction bases numbered 4, after V lost 4 bases and J lost 4 bases. This CDR3 is built from 14 residues. The germline V gene encodes CDR1 LNHDA and CDR2 SQIVND (reference sequence). DNA of the CDR3: TGTGCCAGTAGTACCCTAGCGGATTACAATGAGCAGTTCTTC. This encodes CASSTLADYNEQFF.

This chain connects TRBV9 to TRBJ2-6; TRBD1 matches 7 bases. Germline CDR1 SGDLS, CDR2 YYNGEE. Germline trimming cut 0 bases from V and 4 bases from J; bases unmatched to any gene: 1. CDR3 size: 15 residues. The CDR3 protein is CASSVVGGGANVLTF. The CDR3 bases are TGTGCCAGCAGCGTAGTAGGGGGCGGGGCCAACGTCCTGACTTTC.

The chain couples TRBV7-2 to TRBJ2-6, with D perhaps TRBD2 (6 bases). This CDR3 spans 17 amino acids. The germline V gene has CDR1 SGHTA and CDR2 FQGNSA. V dropped 1 base and J dropped 1 base, with 11 bases sitting between them. CDR3 protein: CASSLVRTTSGANVLTF. CDR3 in DNA: TGTGCCAGCAGCTTAGTCAGGACTACATCTGGGGCCAACGTCCTGACTTTC.

This clone has only a few counts. The chain has TRBV11-3 and TRBJ2-5, with 7 bases identical to TRBD1. The CDR3 consists of 14 residues. Germline V gives CDR1 SGHNT, CDR2 YENEEA. V was clipped by 5 bases and J by 5 bases; unmatched bases: 8. The CDR3 DNA reads as TGTGCCAGCAGCCCGCAGGGGGTAGGGGAGACCCAGTACTTC. Its protein product is CASSPQGVGETQYF.

CDR3 protein: CASSLDSPSQPQHF. Written as DNA, the CDR3 is TGCGCCAGCAGCTTGGACAGTCCCTCTCAGCCCCAGCATTTT. This chain joins TRBV5-1 and TRBJ1-5; no definite D call. CDR3 length equals 14 residues. Germline assignment: CDR1 SGHRS and CDR2 YFSETQ. V lost 0 bases and J 6 bases, leaving 10 bases between the germline ends.

The chain uses TRBV6-4 and TRBJ2-5; 8 nucleotides align to TRBD2. The CDR3 is 16 residues long. CDR1 and CDR2 from the germline V gene are MRHNA and SNTAGT. V lost 7 bases to trimming and J lost 5 bases; unmatched junction nucleotides: 15. CDR3 in DNA: TGTGCCAGCACCCCCTCCCCGGGGGGGCGCTTGGAGACCCAGTACTTC. It codes for CASTPSPGGRLETQYF.

The chain uses TRBV6-6 and TRBJ2-7, with no clear D. The CDR3 covers 11 residues. Trimming pared 2 bases from V and 6 bases from J, leaving 5 bases between. From germline, CDR1 is MNHNY and CDR2 SVGAGI (reference sequence). The chain's CDR3 is CASSYVGEQYF. Here the CDR3 DNA reads TGTGCCAGCAGTTACGTCGGCGAGCAGTACTTC.

This sequence joins TRBV19 and TRBJ2-7; no reliable D call. Germline CDR1 is LNHDA and CDR2 is SQIVND (reference sequence). CDR3 length: 13 amino acids. With 6 bases removed from V and 4 bases from J, the gap between germline ends came to 13 bases. The CDR3 spells CASSSSPGYEQYF. The CDR3 DNA reads as TGTGCCAGTAGCTCTAGTCCGGGTTACGAGCAGTACTTC.

The V call is TRBV4-2, the J call TRBJ2-1; TRBD2 matches at 8 bases. Germline V gives CDR1 LGHNA, CDR2 YNFKEQ. V lost 5 bases and J lost 8; bases outside the gene matches: 5. The CDR3 runs to 13 residues. In DNA, the CDR3 is TGTGCCAGCAGCAGAGCGGGAGAGGATGAGCAGTTCTTC. Translated, it gives CASSRAGEDEQFF.

The rearrangement uses TRBV19 and TRBJ2-1; the match to TRBD2 covers 10 bases. CDR3 length equals 14 residues. Trimming cost V 5 bases and J 7 bases; bases outside gene matches: 5. Per germline, CDR1 LNHDA and CDR2 SQIVND (reference sequence). The CDR3 loop is CASSLAGAQNEQFF. CDR3 nucleotide sequence: TGTGCCAGTAGTCTAGCGGGAGCGCAGAATGAGCAGTTCTTC.

The chain recombines TRBV14 with TRBJ2-2; 9 nucleotides match TRBD2. The ends lost 4 bases at V and 1 base at J; junction bases unmatched: 16. The germline V gene encodes CDR1 SGHDN and CDR2 FVKESK. CDR3 size: 20 residues. CDR3 amino acids: CASSPSRGLATMGNTGELFF. CDR3 DNA sequence: TGTGCCAGCAGCCCCAGCCGAGGACTAGCGACAATGGGGAACACCGGGGAGCTGTTTTTT.

This clone was observed a single time. The CDR3 sequence: CASSLISGIQETQYF. The CDR3, as DNA: TGCGCCAGCAGCTTAATTTCGGGGATCCAAGAGACCCAGTACTTC. This chain links TRBV5-1 with TRBJ2-5; a weak D match, TRBD2 (5 bases). The germline gives CDR1 SGHRS, CDR2 YFSETQ. The germline V and J ends were trimmed by 2 bases and 1 base, with 12 bases remaining between them. CDR3 length: 15 amino acids.

This chain links TRBV10-3 with TRBJ2-4; 9 nucleotides align to TRBD1. Per the germline V gene, CDR1 is ENHRY and CDR2 is SYGVKD. Trimming cost V 5 bases and J 7 bases; bases outside gene matches: 6. This CDR3 spans 14 amino acids. DNA for the CDR3: TGTGCCATCAGTCCGGGACAGGGACCCAACATTCAGTACTTC. As protein: CAISPGQGPNIQYF.

The V gene is TRBV29-1, the J gene TRBJ2-2; D perhaps matches TRBD2 (7 bases). V was cut by 6 bases and J by 0 bases, with 11 bases left in between. Germline CDR1 reads SQVTM; CDR2 reads ANQGSEA. The CDR3 contains 14 residues. The CDR3 loop is CSVRGGTNTGELFF. In nucleotides, the CDR3 is TGCAGCGTGAGGGGGGGGACGAACACCGGGGAGCTGTTTTTT.

The chain is built from TRBV6-4 and TRBJ2-6; a weak D match, TRBD2 (5 bases). Germline CDR1 MRHNA, CDR2 SNTAGT. The CDR3 is 16 amino acids. V lost 6 bases and J 3 bases, leaving 15 bases between the germline ends. CDR3 protein: CASSPRLASGANVLTF. The CDR3 region has the DNA TGTGCCAGCAGCCCTCGTTTAGCGAGTGGGGCCAACGTCCTGACTTTC.

The CDR3 here is CASSRTSGVHEQFF. CDR3 DNA sequence: TGTGCCAGTAGTAGGACTAGCGGGGTGCATGAGCAGTTCTTC. V usage is TRBV19 and J usage is TRBJ2-1; TRBD2 matches 12 bases. J gave up 8 bases and V 4 bases, and 3 bases lay outside the gene matches. This CDR3 is 14 amino acids long. Germline CDR1 reads LNHDA; CDR2 reads SQIVND (reference sequence). Looking up the rest from reference TRBV19 and TRBJ2-1 gives the full variable domain: DGGITQSPKYLFRKEGQNVTLSCEQNLNHDAMYWYRQDPGQGLRLIYYSQIVNDFQKGDIAEGYSVSREKKESFPLTVTSAQKNPTAFYLCASSRTSGVHEQFFGPGTRLTVL.

J is TRBJ1-3 and V is TRBV2, with 7 bases lining up with TRBD1. CDR1 and CDR2 from the germline V gene are SNHLY and FYNNEI. This CDR3 comprises 14 residues. With V trimmed by 5 bases and J by 12 bases, 13 bases remained unmatched. The DNA of the CDR3 is TGTGCCAGCAGTCCTGGGACAGCAGAAACATTCATATATTTT. Translating gives CASSPGTAETFIYF.

The chain has TRBV11-2 and TRBJ2-7, with D unresolved. CDR1 is SGHAT, CDR2 FQNNGV, per germline. The length of the CDR3 is 13 residues. The V gene lost 2 bases and the J gene lost 3 bases, with 8 bases spanning the gap. CDR3 DNA sequence: TGTGCCAGCAGCTTAAACCCCAGCTACGAGCAGTACTTC. Encoded protein: CASSLNPSYEQYF.

V gene TRBV6-1 combines with J gene TRBJ1-4, with 9 positions matching TRBD1. Germline-derived CDR1 and CDR2 are MNHNS and SASEGT. The CDR3 extends over 14 amino acids. J gave up 8 bases and V 6 bases, and 7 bases lay outside the gene matches. This chain's CDR3 is CASRNRGQGEKLFF. The CDR3 region has the DNA TGTGCCAGCAGAAACAGGGGGCAAGGGGAAAAACTGTTTTTT.

The rearrangement uses TRBV5-1 and TRBJ2-3; TRBD2 matches 7 bases. V was clipped by 1 base and J by 1 base; unmatched bases: 6. CDR1 SGHRS and CDR2 YFSETQ come from the germline V gene. CDR3 length: 16 residues. CDR3 sequence (DNA): TGCGCCAGCAGCTTGAGCGGGGTCGGGGGCACAGATACGCAGTATTTT. This gives the protein CASSLSGVGGTDTQYF.

This chain connects TRBV27 to TRBJ1-1; TRBD1 agrees at 7 bases. CDR3 size: 12 residues. J was trimmed by 7 bases and V by 5 bases; bases with no gene match: 4. Looked up from germline, CDR1 is MNHEY and CDR2 is SMNVEV (reference sequence). The CDR3 here is CASSKTGSEAFF. CDR3 nucleotides: TGTGCCAGCAGTAAGACAGGGAGTGAAGCTTTCTTT.

This rearrangement joins TRBV9 to TRBJ2-1; 7 bases map to TRBD1. With V trimmed by 1 base and J by 3 bases, 4 bases remained unmatched. CDR3 length: 15 amino acids. Germline values: CDR1 SGDLS, CDR2 YYNGEE. The CDR3 coding sequence is TGTGCCAGCAGCGTACGGGACAGAGTCTACAATGAGCAGTTCTTC. Its translation is CASSVRDRVYNEQFF.

This chain links TRBV27 with TRBJ2-5; TRBD2 aligns across 14 bases. CDR1 and CDR2 from the germline V gene are MNHEY and SMNVEV (reference sequence). The CDR3 runs to 16 residues. The trim removed 8 bases at V and 10 bases at J, leaving 15 bases unmatched. CDR3 sequence: CASATTGTSGSVSQYF. Here the CDR3 DNA reads TGTGCCAGCGCTACCACTGGGACTAGCGGGAGTGTGAGCCAGTACTTC.

As regards this clone: Additional DNA sequences in this sample encode the identical CDR3. The CDR3: CASSAGNTGELFF. The CDR3 nucleotides read TGTGCCAGCAGTGCGGGGAACACCGGGGAGCTGTTTTTT. The chain recombines TRBV2 with TRBJ2-2, with unresolved D. The CDR3 consists of 13 residues. Germline CDR1 and CDR2: SNHLY and FYNNEI. Trimming removed 4 bases from V and 1 base from J, with 4 bases in between.

The chain couples TRBV4-1 to TRBJ1-5; 7 bases agree with TRBD1. The CDR3 runs 14 residues. From germline, CDR1 is MGHRA and CDR2 YSYEKL. With 1 base clipped from V and 4 bases from J, the junction kept 1 base outside the gene matches. The CDR3 sequence: CASSQAGGNQPQHF. The CDR3 region has the DNA TGCGCCAGCAGCCAAGCAGGGGGAAATCAGCCCCAGCATTTT.

The gene calls are TRBV27 and TRBJ2-5, with a weak D call TRBD2 (6 bases). Trimming took 2 bases from V and 5 from J, leaving 18 bases between them. CDR3 length equals 16 residues. In germline, CDR1 is MNHEY, CDR2 SMNVEV (reference sequence). CDR3 bases: TGTGCCAGCAGTTTAAAGGGACTCATACGACGGGAGACCCAGTACTTC. This codes for CASSLKGLIRRETQYF.